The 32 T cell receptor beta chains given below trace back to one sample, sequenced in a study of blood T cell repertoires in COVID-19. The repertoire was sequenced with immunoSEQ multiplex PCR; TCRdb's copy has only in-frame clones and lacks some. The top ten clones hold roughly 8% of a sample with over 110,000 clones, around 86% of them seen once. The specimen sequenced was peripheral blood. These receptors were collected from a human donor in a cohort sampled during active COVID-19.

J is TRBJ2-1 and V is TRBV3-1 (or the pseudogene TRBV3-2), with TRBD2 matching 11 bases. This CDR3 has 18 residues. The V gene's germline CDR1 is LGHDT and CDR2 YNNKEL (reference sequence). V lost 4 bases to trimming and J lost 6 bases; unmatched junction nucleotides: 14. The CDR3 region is CASSPHRDSGRVFNEQFF. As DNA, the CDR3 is TGTGCCAGCAGCCCACACCGCGATAGCGGGAGGGTCTTCAATGAGCAGTTCTTC.

The chain's CDR3 is CASVKQGDANTGELFF. CDR3 in DNA: TGTGCCAGCGTCAAACAGGGGGATGCGAACACCGGGGAGCTGTTTTTT. The V and J genes are TRBV6-6 and TRBJ2-2; 8 bases are shared with TRBD1. This CDR3 has 16 residues. Germline CDR1 is MNHNY and CDR2 is SVGAGI (reference sequence). V was pared by 8 bases and J by 0 bases, with 8 bases of the junction left unmatched.

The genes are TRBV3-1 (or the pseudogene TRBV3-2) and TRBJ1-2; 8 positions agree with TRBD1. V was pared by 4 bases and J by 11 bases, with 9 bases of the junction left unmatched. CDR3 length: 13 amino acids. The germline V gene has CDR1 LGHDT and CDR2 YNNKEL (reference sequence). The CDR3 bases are TGTGCCAGCAGCCTTGGACAGGGAGGCCTATACACCTTC. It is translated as CASSLGQGGLYTF.

CDR3 nucleotides: TGTGCCAGCAGCTTAACCGGGGGAGTCGAGCAGTACTTC. Its translation: CASSLTGGVEQYF. The chain employs TRBV7-9 and TRBJ2-7; D might be TRBD2 (6 bases). The CDR3 contains 13 residues. The germline V gene has CDR1 SEHNR and CDR2 FQNEAQ (reference sequence). Trimming pared 2 bases from V and 6 bases from J, leaving 11 bases between. Full variable domain (missing parts from reference TRBV7-9 and TRBJ2-7): DTGVSQNPRHKITKRGQNVTFRCDPISEHNRLYWYRQTLGQGPEFLTYFQNEAQLEKSRLLSDRFSAERPKGSFSTLEIQRTEQGDSAMYLCASSLTGGVEQYFGPGTRLTVT.

CDR3 region: CASSARSTEDANTGELFF. The DNA for the CDR3 is TGTGCCAGCAGCGCACGGTCGACAGAAGATGCGAACACCGGGGAGCTGTTTTTT. The chain recombines TRBV9 with TRBJ2-2, with D perhaps matching TRBD1 (5 bases). Germline CDR1 reads SGDLS; CDR2 reads YYNGEE. V was cut by 3 bases and J by 0 bases, with 18 bases left in between. CDR3 length equals 18 residues. The full variable domain, rest sourced from reference TRBV9 and TRBJ2-2, is DSGVTQTPKHLITATGQRVTLRCSPRSGDLSVYWYQQSLDQGLQFLIQYYNGEERAKGNILERFSAQQFPDLHSELNLSSLELGDSALYFCASSARSTEDANTGELFFGEGSRLTVL.

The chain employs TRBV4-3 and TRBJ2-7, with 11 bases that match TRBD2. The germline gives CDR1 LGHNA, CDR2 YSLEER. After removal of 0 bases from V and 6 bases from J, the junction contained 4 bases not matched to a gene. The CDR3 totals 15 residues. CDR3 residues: CASSQDASGRREQYF. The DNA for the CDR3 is TGCGCCAGCAGCCAAGATGCTAGCGGGAGGCGCGAGCAGTACTTC.

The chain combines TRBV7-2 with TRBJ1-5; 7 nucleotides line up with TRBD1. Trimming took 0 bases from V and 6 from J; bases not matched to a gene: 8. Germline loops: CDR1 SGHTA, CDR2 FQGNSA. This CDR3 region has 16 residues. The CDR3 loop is CASSLAGGDASQPQHF. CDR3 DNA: TGTGCCAGCAGCTTAGCAGGGGGCGACGCCAGTCAGCCCCAGCATTTT.

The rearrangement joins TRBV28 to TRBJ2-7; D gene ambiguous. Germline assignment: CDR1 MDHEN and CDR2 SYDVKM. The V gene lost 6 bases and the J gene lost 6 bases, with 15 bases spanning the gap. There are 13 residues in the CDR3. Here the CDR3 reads CASSTNPGGEQYF. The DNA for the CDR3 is TGTGCCAGCAGCACAAACCCTGGCGGCGAGCAGTACTTC.

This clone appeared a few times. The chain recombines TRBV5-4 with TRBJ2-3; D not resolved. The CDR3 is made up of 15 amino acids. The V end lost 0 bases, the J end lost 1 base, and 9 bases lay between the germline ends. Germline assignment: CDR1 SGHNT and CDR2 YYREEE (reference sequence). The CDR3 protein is CASSLGGEGTDTQYF. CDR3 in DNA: TGTGCCAGCAGCTTGGGCGGAGAAGGCACAGATACGCAGTATTTT.

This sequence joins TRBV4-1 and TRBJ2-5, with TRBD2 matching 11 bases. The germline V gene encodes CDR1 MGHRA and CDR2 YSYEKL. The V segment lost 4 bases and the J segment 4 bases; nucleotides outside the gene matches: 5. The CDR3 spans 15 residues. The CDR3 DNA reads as TGCGCCAGCAGCCCCGGGACTAGCGGTGGAGAGACCCAGTACTTC. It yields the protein CASSPGTSGGETQYF.

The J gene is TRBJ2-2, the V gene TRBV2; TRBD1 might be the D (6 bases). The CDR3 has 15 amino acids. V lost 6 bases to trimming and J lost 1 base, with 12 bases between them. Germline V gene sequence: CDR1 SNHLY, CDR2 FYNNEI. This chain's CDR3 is CASRQGYMNTGELFF. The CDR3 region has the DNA TGTGCCAGCAGGCAGGGGTATATGAACACCGGGGAGCTGTTTTTT.

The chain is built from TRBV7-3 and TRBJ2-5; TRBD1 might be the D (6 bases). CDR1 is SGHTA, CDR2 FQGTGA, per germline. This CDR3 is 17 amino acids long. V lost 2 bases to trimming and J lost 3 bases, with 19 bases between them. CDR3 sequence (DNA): TGTGCCAGCAGCTTACGCGGACCGACAGGACCGAAAGAGACCCAGTACTTC. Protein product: CASSLRGPTGPKETQYF.

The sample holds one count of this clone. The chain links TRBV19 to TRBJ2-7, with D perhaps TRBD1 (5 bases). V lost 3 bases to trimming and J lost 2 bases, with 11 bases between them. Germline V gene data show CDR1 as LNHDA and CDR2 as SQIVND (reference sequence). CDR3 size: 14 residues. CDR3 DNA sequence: TGTGCCAGTAGTATCGTGGGCAGGGCCTACGAGCAGTACTTC. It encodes CASSIVGRAYEQYF.

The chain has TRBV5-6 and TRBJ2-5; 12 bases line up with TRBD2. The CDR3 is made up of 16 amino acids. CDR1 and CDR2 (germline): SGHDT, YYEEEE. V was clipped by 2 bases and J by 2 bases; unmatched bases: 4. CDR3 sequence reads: CASSLRLAGGQETQYF. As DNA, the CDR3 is TGTGCCAGCAGCTTACGGCTAGCGGGAGGGCAAGAGACCCAGTACTTC.

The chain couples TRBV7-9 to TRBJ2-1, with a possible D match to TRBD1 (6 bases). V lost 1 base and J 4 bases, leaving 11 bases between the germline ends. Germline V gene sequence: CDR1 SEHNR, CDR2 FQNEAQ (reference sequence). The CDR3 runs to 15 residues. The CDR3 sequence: CASSLDGTRYNEQFF. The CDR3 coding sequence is TGTGCCAGCAGCTTAGACGGGACACGGTACAATGAGCAGTTCTTC.

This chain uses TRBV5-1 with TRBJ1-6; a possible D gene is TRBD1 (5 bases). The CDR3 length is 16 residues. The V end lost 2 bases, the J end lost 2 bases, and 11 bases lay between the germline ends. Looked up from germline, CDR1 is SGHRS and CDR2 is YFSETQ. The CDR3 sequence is CASSFRETTYNSPLHF. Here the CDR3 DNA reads TGCGCCAGCAGCTTCAGGGAAACGACCTATAATTCACCCCTCCACTTT.

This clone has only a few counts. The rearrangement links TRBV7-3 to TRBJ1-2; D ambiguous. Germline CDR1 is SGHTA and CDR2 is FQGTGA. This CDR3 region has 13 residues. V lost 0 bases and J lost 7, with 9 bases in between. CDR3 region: CASSLTGQSGYTF. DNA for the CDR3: TGTGCCAGCAGCTTAACTGGGCAGTCTGGCTACACCTTC. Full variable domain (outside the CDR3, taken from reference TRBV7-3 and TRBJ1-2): GAGVSQTPSNKVTEKGKYVELRCDPISGHTALYWYRQSLGQGPEFLIYFQGTGAADDSGLPNDRFFAVRPEGSVSTLKIQRTERGDSAVYLCASSLTGQSGYTFGSGTRLTVV.

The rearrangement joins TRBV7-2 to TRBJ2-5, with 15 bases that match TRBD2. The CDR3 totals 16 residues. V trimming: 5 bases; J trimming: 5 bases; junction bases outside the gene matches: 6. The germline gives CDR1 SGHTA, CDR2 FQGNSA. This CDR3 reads CASSRTSGRAVETQYF. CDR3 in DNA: TGTGCCAGCAGCCGGACTAGCGGGAGGGCCGTTGAGACCCAGTACTTC.

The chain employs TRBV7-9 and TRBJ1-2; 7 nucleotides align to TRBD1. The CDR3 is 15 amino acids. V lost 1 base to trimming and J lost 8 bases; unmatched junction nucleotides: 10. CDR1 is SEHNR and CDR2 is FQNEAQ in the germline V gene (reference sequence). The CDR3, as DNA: TGTGCCAGCAGCTTAGGCGATACAGGGGTATACGGCTACACCTTC. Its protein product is CASSLGDTGVYGYTF.

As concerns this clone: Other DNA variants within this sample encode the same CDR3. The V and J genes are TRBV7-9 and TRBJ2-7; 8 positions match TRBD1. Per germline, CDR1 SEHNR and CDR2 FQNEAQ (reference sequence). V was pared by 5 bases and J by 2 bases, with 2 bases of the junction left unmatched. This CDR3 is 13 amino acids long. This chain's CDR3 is CASSPRGPYEQYF. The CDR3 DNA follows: TGTGCCAGCAGCCCCAGGGGGCCCTACGAGCAGTACTTC.

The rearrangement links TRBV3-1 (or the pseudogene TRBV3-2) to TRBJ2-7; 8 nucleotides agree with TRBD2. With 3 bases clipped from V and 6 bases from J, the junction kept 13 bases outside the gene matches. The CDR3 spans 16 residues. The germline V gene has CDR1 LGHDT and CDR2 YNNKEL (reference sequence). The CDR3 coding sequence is TGTGCCAGCAGCCAGCCCCGGAGCGGGAGTCTTGCCGAGCAGTACTTC. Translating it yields CASSQPRSGSLAEQYF.

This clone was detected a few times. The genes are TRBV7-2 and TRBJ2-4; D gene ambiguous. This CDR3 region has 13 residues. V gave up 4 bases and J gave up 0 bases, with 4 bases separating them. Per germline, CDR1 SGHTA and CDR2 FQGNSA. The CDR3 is CASSYIAKNIQYF. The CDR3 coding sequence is TGTGCCAGCAGCTATATAGCCAAAAACATTCAGTACTTC.

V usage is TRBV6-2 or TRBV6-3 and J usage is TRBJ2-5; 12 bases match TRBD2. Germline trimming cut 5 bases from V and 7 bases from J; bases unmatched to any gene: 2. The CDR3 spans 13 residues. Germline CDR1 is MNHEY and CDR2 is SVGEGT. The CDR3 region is CASSQGLAGTQYF. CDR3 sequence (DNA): TGTGCCAGCAGTCAGGGACTAGCGGGGACCCAGTACTTC.

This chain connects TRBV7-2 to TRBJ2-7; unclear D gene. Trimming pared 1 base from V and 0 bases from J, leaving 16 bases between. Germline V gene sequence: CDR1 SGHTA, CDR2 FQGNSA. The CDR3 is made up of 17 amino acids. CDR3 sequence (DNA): TGTGCCAGCAGCTTAGAAGGTCCGGCGGCCAGCTCCTACGAGCAGTACTTC. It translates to CASSLEGPAASSYEQYF.

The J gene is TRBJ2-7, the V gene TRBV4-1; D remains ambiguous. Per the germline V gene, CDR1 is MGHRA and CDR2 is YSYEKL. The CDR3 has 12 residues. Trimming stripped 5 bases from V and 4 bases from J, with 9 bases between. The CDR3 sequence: CASSSPLYEQYF. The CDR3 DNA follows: TGCGCCAGCAGCTCCCCCCTTTACGAGCAGTACTTC.

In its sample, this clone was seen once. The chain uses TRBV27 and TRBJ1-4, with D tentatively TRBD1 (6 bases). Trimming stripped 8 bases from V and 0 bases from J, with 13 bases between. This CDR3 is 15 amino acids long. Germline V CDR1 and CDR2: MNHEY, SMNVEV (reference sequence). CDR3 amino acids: CASGDRRATNEKLFF. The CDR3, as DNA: TGTGCCAGCGGCGACAGGAGAGCAACTAATGAAAAACTGTTTTTT.

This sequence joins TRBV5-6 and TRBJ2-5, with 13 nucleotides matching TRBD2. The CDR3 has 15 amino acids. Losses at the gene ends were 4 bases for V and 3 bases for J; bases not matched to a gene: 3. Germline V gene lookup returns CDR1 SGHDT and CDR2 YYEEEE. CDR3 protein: CASSPGLAGKETQYF. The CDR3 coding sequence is TGTGCCAGCAGCCCGGGACTAGCGGGAAAAGAGACCCAGTACTTC.

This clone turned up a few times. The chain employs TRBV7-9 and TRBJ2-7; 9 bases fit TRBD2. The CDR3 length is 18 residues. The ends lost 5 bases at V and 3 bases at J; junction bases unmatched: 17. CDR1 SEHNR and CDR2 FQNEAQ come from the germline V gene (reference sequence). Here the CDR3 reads CASSAGLAGGPRIYEQYF. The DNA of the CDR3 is TGTGCCAGCAGCGCGGGACTAGCTGGGGGCCCTAGGATCTACGAGCAGTACTTC.

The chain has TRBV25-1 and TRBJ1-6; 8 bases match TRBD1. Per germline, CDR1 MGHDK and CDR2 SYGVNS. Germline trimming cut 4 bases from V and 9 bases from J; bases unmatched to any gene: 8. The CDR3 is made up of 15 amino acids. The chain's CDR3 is CASSATDRGGSPLHF. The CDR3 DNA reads TGTGCCAGCAGTGCGACAGACAGGGGTGGTTCACCCCTCCACTTT.

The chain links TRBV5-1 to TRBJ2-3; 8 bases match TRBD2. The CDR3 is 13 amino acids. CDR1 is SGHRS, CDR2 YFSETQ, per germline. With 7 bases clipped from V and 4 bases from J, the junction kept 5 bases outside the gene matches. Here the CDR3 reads CASARTSPDTQYF. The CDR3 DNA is TGCGCCAGCGCCCGGACTAGCCCAGATACGCAGTATTTT.

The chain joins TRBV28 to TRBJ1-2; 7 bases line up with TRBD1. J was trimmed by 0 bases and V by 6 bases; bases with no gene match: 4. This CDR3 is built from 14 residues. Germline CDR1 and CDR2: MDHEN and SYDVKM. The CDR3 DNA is TGTGCCAGCAGCATTGGGACAGCTAACTATGGCTACACCTTC. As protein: CASSIGTANYGYTF.

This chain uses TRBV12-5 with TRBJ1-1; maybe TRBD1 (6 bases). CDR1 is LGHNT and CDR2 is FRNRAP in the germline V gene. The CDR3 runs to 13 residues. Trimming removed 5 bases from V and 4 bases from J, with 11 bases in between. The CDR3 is CASGLGGGTEAFF. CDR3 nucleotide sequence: TGTGCTAGTGGTCTGGGGGGCGGCACTGAAGCTTTCTTT.